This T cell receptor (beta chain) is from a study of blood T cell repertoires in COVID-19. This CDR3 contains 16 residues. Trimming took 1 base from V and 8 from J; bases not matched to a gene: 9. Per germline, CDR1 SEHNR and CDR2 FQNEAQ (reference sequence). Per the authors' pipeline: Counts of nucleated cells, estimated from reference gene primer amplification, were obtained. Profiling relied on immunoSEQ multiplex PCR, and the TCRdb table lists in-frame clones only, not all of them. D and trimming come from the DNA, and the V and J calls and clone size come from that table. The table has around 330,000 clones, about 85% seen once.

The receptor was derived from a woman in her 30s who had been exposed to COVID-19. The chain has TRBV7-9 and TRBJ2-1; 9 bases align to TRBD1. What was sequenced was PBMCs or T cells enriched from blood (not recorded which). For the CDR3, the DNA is TGTGCCAGCAGCTTAGGGTCTACAGGGGGCGTCTATGAGCAGTTCTTC. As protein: CASSLGSTGGVYEQFF.